Included here is one T cell receptor (beta chain) sequence, with context. The junction had 12 bases not matched to a gene; V was cut back by 0 bases and J by 3 bases. The CDR3 is 18 amino acids. The data originate from a study of blood T cell repertoires in COVID-19. About the study: The United States, Italy and Spain provided the acute and convalescent COVID-19 samples.

Using immunoSEQ multiplex PCR, the repertoire was profiled, and TCRdb retains in-frame clones only, with some absent. This sample has roughly 230,000 clones, with over 90% found just once. The source is a man under 40 with COVID-19, enrolled during active disease. Specimen: peripheral blood. The genes are TRBV5-3 and TRBJ1-5; 7 positions agree with TRBD1. TRBV5-3 carries the ORF label, with uncertain function. CDR3 DNA sequence: TGTGCCAGAAGCTTGGCCGAACCCGGGACAGAACACAATCAGCCCCAGCATTTT. Protein sequence: CARSLAEPGTEHNQPQHF.